Presented here are 20 T cell receptor beta chains from one specimen sequenced in a study of monozygotic twins with inflammatory bowel disease (dated by TCRdb to between 2018 and 2020). Receptor amplification or capture employed 5' RACE. The listed sequencing device is Illumina HiSeq 2500. TCRdb reprocessed the reads, and each CDR3 protein sequence is entered once, without DNA. This sample's table contains fewer than 450,000 distinct CDR3 sequences. In total, the top ten clones hold 2.5% to 3% of the sample. Material: blood. All receptors derive from a human donor with ulcerative colitis or Crohn's disease, or a healthy co-twin of an affected twin (not recorded which).

The rearrangement links TRBV7-7 to TRBJ2-1. CDR3 size: 15 residues. The germline V gene encodes CDR1 SSHAT and CDR2 FNYEAQ (reference sequence). The CDR3 spells CASSLGGSPYNEQFF.

The chain is built from TRBV19 and TRBJ1-2; TCRdb indicates TRBD1, and absent DNA this call remains unverified. The CDR3 is 12 amino acids. Germline CDR1 and CDR2: LNHDA and SQIVND (reference sequence). The CDR3 loop reads CASSRQGNGYTF.

V is TRBV6-2 or TRBV6-3 and J is TRBJ1-1. Looked up from germline, CDR1 is MNHEY and CDR2 is SVGEGT. This CDR3 is 14 amino acids long. This chain's CDR3 is CASSYDLVDTEAFF.

The chain combines TRBV5-1 with TRBJ2-5; the D call from TCRdb, TRBD2, cannot be confirmed without DNA. CDR1 and CDR2 (germline): SGHRS, YFSETQ. CDR3 size: 16 residues. The chain's CDR3 is CASSLAGTSGRETQYF.

The chain couples TRBV7-9 to TRBJ1-1; TCRdb's D call, TRBD1, is unchecked because there is no DNA. The CDR3 runs 14 residues. Per germline, CDR1 SEHNR and CDR2 FQNEAQ (reference sequence). CDR3 loop: CASSLAGQGYEAFF.

This chain joins TRBV6-5 and TRBJ2-7; the D gene TCRdb calls, TRBD1, cannot be checked with no DNA. The germline CDR1 and CDR2 sequences are MNHEY and SVGAGI. The CDR3 covers 15 residues. CDR3 residues: CASSYGPTGSYEQYF.

The chain has TRBV6-6 and TRBJ1-4. In germline, CDR1 is MNHNY, CDR2 SVGAGI (reference sequence). The length of the CDR3 is 13 residues. The CDR3 here is CASSYGFSEKLFF.

This rearrangement joins TRBV12-3 or TRBV12-4 to TRBJ2-4. The CDR3 runs 16 residues. CDR3: CASSLVVGLAKNIQYF.

The J gene is TRBJ2-3, the V gene TRBV28; as DNA is missing, the TRBD1 call by TCRdb cannot be tested. Germline V gene sequence: CDR1 MDHEN, CDR2 SYDVKM. The CDR3 consists of 16 residues. The CDR3 reads CASSLPSGQVADTQYF. The full variable domain, in which reference TRBV28 and TRBJ2-3 provide the parts outside the CDR3, is DVKVTQSSRYLVKRTGEKVFLECVQDMDHENMFWYRQDPGLGLRLIYFSYDVKMKEKGDIPEGYSVSREKKERFSLILESASTNQTSMYLCASSLPSGQVADTQYFGPGTRLTVL.

This sequence joins TRBV18 and TRBJ2-5. Germline CDR1 KGHSH, CDR2 LQKENI. CDR3 size: 14 residues. The CDR3 sequence: CASSPLGMRETQYF.

V gene TRBV6-5 combines with J gene TRBJ2-7; checking the TCRdb D call of TRBD1 is not possible without DNA. The germline V gene has CDR1 MNHEY and CDR2 SVGAGI. The CDR3 has 15 residues. The chain's CDR3 is CASSFLGDSGGVEYF.

The chain uses TRBV5-1 and TRBJ1-1; TCRdb names TRBD1, which stays unverified in the absence of DNA. The CDR3 consists of 14 residues. From germline, CDR1 is SGHRS and CDR2 YFSETQ. The chain's CDR3 is CASSLDPTGTEAFF. Looking up the rest from reference TRBV5-1 and TRBJ1-1 gives the full variable domain: KAGVTQTPRYLIKTRGQQVTLSCSPISGHRSVSWYQQTPGQGLQFLFEYFSETQRNKGNFPGRFSGRQFSNSRSEMNVSTLELGDSALYLCASSLDPTGTEAFFGQGTRLTVV.

The chain joins TRBV5-1 to TRBJ2-3; TCRdb lists TRBD1, though no DNA is available to test this call. Germline CDR1 SGHRS, CDR2 YFSETQ. This CDR3 comprises 16 residues. CDR3 amino acids: CASSLSPRGGTDTQYF.

This chain joins TRBV7-2 and TRBJ1-4; TCRdb's assignment of TRBD1 cannot be checked, as there is no DNA. The CDR3 extends over 14 amino acids. Looked up from germline, CDR1 is SGHTA and CDR2 is FQGNSA. The CDR3: CASGLGGAREKLFF.

The gene calls are TRBV6-1 and TRBJ2-5; as DNA is missing, the TRBD2 call by TCRdb cannot be tested. Germline lookup yields CDR1 MNHNS and CDR2 SASEGT. The CDR3 sequence is 16 residues long. The CDR3 reads CASTPFGASLKETQYF.

The chain uses TRBV29-1 and TRBJ1-1; TCRdb selects TRBD1, and the lack of DNA leaves this call unchecked. CDR3 size: 14 residues. From germline, CDR1 is SQVTM and CDR2 ANQGSEA. This CDR3 reads CSVAGKGGDTEAFF.

The V and J genes are TRBV3-1 and TRBJ2-2; TCRdb calls TRBD2, which cannot be checked without DNA. In germline, CDR1 is LGHDT, CDR2 YNNKEL (reference sequence). This CDR3 has 20 amino acids. The CDR3 loop reads CASSQVAGLAGGRDTGELFF.

The J gene is TRBJ2-7, the V gene TRBV25-1; the TCRdb call, TRBD1, lacks DNA for checking. The CDR3 spans 15 residues. Per germline, CDR1 MGHDK and CDR2 SYGVNS. The CDR3 spells CARRKPGQGVHEQYF.

CDR3 sequence reads: CASSFGDRGRRYEQYF. J is TRBJ2-7 and V is TRBV12-3 or TRBV12-4; TCRdb lists TRBD1, though no DNA is available to test this call. The length of the CDR3 is 16 residues.

This chain uses TRBV4-3 with TRBJ1-2; TCRdb calls TRBD1, which cannot be checked without DNA. CDR3 length equals 18 residues. Germline-derived CDR1 and CDR2 are LGHNA and YSLEER. The CDR3 sequence: CASSQKLVGTGSAYGYTF.